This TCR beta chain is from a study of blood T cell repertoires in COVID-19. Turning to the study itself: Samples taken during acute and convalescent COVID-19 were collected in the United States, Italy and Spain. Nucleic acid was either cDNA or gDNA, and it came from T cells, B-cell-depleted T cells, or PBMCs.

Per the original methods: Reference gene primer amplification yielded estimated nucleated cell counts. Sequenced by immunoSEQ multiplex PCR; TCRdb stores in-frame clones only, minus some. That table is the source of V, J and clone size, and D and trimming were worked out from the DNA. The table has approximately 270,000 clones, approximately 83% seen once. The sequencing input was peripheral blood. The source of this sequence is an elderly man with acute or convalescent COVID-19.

DNA for the CDR3: TGCGCCAGCAACCCTACAGCCAGAACTAACACCGGGGAGCTGTTTTTT. Amino acid sequence: CASNPTARTNTGELFF. The chain combines TRBV5-1 with TRBJ2-2; D is undetermined. The germline CDR1 and CDR2 sequences are SGHRS and YFSETQ. Trimming stripped 6 bases from V and 2 bases from J, with 17 bases between. CDR3 size: 16 residues.